This is a list of T cell receptor beta chains from one sample in a study of blood T cell repertoires in COVID-19. Sequencing was performed with immunoSEQ multiplex PCR; in TCRdb, only in-frame clones are kept and a portion is missing. Here the sample spans about 95,000 clones, about nine tenths being singletons. Sequencing was done on a sample of peripheral blood. Every receptor here comes from a man aged 60-69 years with COVID-19, enrolled during active disease. The CDR3 runs from the conserved cysteine through the conserved F or W.

v_call cdr3_aa
TRBV30 CAWSPLLTGSYEQYF
TRBV6-1 CASSARTSGTLNEQFF
TRBV19 CASAPTSGRAWNEQFF
TRBV9 CASSVDWEGETQYF
TRBV4-3 CASSQDLAGVGNTIYF
TRBV15 CATLGTGAVEQYF
TRBV28 CASSPGRGGPYNEQFF
TRBV3-1/TRBV3-2 CASSQNIQVYF
TRBV7-2 CASSSDRGPYGYTF
TRBV7-6 CASSPGLAGAVGTGELFF
TRBV4-1 CASSPGLTLVNTGELFF
TRBV5-1 CASSLALQTGELFF
TRBV6-5 CASRALDRANYEQYF
TRBV19 CASSSRENYGYTF
TRBV6-5 CASSRGGLSYEQYF
TRBV19 CASSSSGRGGEQYF
TRBV10-2 CASSAKGAGYTF
TRBV5-4 CASSLAGPGSDTQYF
TRBV19 CASRGQGIDTQYF
TRBV4-3 CASSQVTSGTDTQYF
TRBV11-3 CASSLGRSDTIYF
TRBV18 CASSPGQGDSYEQYF
TRBV15 CATSRDWPGGYYGYTF
TRBV3-1/TRBV3-2 CASSQDGGSSYEQYF
TRBV18 CASSPSGAYGYTF
TRBV6-6 CASSNGQGTETQYF
TRBV19 CASSKSGTAEPGNTIYF
TRBV5-1 CASSGGLNSPLHF
TRBV27 CASSLSSGFIQTQYF
TRBV19 CASSNLTGTNTGELFF
TRBV5-1 CASSTDRDQEAFF
TRBV6-2/TRBV6-3 CASSFRGPQPQHF
TRBV5-4 CASSHGGGQEDTQYF
TRBV5-4 CASSPATQGATGELFF
TRBV21-1 CASSKGTSGRAVGEQFF
TRBV9 CASSVLAGGAGELFF
TRBV10-2 CASNIRTGGMDTEAFF
TRBV2 CASSPDRATDTQYF
TRBV7-2 CASSPSRAYEQYF
TRBV7-9 CASSFGQGEQYF
TRBV29-1 CSVEDPRVSTEAFF
TRBV29-1 CSVRTSGSEQYF
TRBV4-2 CASSPGLAGGGTGELFF
TRBV13 CASSPPDRRGEKLFF
TRBV5-6 CASSLALYEQFF